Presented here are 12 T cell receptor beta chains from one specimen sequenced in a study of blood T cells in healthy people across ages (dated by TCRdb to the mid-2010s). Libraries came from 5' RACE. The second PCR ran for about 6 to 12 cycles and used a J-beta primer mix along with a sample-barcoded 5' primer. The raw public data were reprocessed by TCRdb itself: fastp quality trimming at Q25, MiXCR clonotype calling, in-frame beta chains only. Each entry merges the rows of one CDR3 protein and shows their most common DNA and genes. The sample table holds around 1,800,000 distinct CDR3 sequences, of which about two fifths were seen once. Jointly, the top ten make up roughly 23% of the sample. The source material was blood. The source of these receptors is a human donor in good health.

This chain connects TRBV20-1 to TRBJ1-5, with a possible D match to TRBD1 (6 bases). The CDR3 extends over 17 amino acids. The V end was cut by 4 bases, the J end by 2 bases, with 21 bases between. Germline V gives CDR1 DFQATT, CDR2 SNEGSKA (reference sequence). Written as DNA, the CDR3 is TGCAGTGCTACTACAGGGACGGTATCCTCGGGCAATCAGCCCCAGCATTTT. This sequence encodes CSATTGTVSSGNQPQHF.

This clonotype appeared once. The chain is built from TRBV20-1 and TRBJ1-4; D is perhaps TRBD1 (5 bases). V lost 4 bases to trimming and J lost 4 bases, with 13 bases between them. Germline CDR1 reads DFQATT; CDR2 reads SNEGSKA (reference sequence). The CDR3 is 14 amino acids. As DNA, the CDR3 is TGCAGTGCTACAACGTGGGGCCTTAATGAAAAACTGTTTTTT. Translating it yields CSATTWGLNEKLFF.

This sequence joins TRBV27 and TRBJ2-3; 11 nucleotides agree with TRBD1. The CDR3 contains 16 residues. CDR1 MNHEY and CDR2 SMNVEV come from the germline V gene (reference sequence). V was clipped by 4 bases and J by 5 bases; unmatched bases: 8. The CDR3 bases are TGTGCCAGCAGTTCCCTGGGACAGGGGGAGGTAGATACGCAGTATTTT. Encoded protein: CASSSLGQGEVDTQYF.

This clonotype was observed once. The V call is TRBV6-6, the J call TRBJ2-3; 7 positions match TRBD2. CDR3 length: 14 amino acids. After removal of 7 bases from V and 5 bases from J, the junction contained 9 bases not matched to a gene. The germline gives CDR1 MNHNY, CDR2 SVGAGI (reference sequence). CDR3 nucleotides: TGTGCCAGCATCACGGGGGGATGGGGAGATACGCAGTATTTT. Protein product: CASITGGWGDTQYF.

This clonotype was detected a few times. For the CDR3, the DNA is TGTGCCAGTAGAAACCGGACAGGGGCCAACTATGGCTACACCTTC. It translates to CASRNRTGANYGYTF. The V call is TRBV19, the J call TRBJ1-2; TRBD1 matches at 9 bases. The CDR3 contains 15 residues. J lost 2 bases, V lost 6 bases, and 7 bases had no gene match. Germline V gene lookup returns CDR1 LNHDA and CDR2 SQIVND (reference sequence).

The CDR3 DNA reads TGCGCCAGCAGCCAATGGGACGGACCTTGCGAGCAGTACTTC. Translating gives CASSQWDGPCEQYF. V usage is TRBV4-3 and J usage is TRBJ2-4, with D possibly called TRBD1 or TRBD2 (5 bases each). The J call is in doubt because the DNA end fits TRBJ2-7 better. The CDR3 is 14 amino acids. Germline V gene lookup returns CDR1 LGHNA and CDR2 YSLEER.

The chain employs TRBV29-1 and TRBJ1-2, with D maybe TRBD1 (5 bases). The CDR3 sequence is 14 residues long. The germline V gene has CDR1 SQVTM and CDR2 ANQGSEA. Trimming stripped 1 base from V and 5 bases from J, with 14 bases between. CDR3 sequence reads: CSVEAGPGSYGYTF. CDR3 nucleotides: TGCAGCGTTGAAGCGGGCCCAGGGAGTTATGGCTACACCTTC.

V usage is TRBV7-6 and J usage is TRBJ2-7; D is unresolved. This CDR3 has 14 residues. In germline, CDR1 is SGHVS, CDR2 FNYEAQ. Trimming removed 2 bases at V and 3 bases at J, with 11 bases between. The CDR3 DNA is TGTGCCAGCAGCTTACGAGACGCGAGCTACGAGCAGTACTTC. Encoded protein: CASSLRDASYEQYF.

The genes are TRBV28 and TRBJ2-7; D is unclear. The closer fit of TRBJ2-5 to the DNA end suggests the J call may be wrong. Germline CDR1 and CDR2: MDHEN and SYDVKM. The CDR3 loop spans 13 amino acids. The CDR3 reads CASSRTLRETQYF. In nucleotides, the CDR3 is TGTGCCAGCAGTCGGACCCTGAGGGAGACCCAGTACTTC.

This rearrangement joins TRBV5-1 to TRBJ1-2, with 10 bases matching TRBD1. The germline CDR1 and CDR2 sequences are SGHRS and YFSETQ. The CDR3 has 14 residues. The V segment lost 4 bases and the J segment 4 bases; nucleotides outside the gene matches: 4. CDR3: CASSAGDRGYGYTF. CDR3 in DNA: TGCGCCAGCAGCGCGGGGGACAGGGGCTATGGCTACACCTTC.

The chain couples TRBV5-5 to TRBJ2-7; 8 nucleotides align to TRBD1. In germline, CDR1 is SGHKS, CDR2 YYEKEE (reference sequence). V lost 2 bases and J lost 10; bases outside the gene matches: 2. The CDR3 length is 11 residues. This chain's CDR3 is CASSFGQGQYF. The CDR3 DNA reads TGTGCCAGCAGCTTCGGACAGGGCCAGTACTTC.

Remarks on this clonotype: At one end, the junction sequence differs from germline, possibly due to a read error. Written as DNA, the CDR3 is TGTGCCGGCAGCCCAATTGGCACAGATACGCAGTATTTT. This encodes CAGSPIGTDTQYF. The chain recombines TRBV27 with TRBJ2-3, with no clear D. Germline loops: CDR1 MNHEY, CDR2 SMNVEV (reference sequence). The CDR3 sequence is 13 residues long.